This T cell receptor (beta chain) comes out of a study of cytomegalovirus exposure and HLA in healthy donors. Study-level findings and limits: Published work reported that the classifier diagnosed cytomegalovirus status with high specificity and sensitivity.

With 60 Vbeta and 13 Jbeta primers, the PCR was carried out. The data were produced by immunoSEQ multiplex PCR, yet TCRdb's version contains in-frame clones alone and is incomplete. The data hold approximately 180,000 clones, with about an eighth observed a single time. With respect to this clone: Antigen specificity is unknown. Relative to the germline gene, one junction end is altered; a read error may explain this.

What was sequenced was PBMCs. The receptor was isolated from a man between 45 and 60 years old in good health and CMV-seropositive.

Written as DNA, the CDR3 is TGTGCCAGCTCACCACGAGCGCCAGGGGGTCCTAAATATGGCTACACCTTT. Amino acid sequence: CASSPRAPGGPKYGYTF. This rearrangement joins TRBV18 to TRBJ1-2; 7 bases match TRBD1. The germline V gene has CDR1 KGHSH and CDR2 LQKENI. This CDR3 region has 17 residues.